One and the same sample provided the 16 T cell receptor beta chains below, sequenced in a study of siplizumab effects on memory and regulatory T cells. TCRdb's copy holds only in-frame clones and misses some; the assay was immunoSEQ multiplex PCR. The sample has fewer than 85,000 clones; 95% are singletons. Sequencing used CD8+ T cells sorted from blood. These receptors all stem from a human donor in good health.

V usage is TRBV19 and J usage is TRBJ2-3, with 7 bases matching TRBD2. The V segment lost 4 bases and the J segment 0 bases; nucleotides outside the gene matches: 10. The CDR3 contains 17 residues. In germline, CDR1 is LNHDA, CDR2 SQIVND (reference sequence). In nucleotides, the CDR3 is TGTGCCAGTAGTAGGGGTCTAGCGGATGGTAGCACAGATACGCAGTATTTT. The encoded protein is CASSRGLADGSTDTQYF.

In this sample, this clone turned up a few times. Other DNA variants within this sample encode the same CDR3. The chain employs TRBV2 and TRBJ2-1, with a tentative D call TRBD2 (6 bases). CDR3 length: 13 residues. V was clipped by 6 bases and J by 4 bases, with 10 bases between them. Germline CDR1 reads SNHLY; CDR2 reads FYNNEI. CDR3 bases: TGTGCCAGCAGCGTGACTAGTTACAATGAGCAGTTCTTC. Translating gives CASSVTSYNEQFF.

This clone occurred once. This rearrangement joins TRBV5-6 to TRBJ1-6; no clear D. V gave up 0 bases and J gave up 8 bases, with 9 bases separating them. Germline lookup yields CDR1 SGHDT and CDR2 YYEEEE. The CDR3 contains 14 residues. CDR3 in amino acids: CASSLDQLYSPLHF. CDR3 nucleotide sequence: TGTGCCAGCAGCTTGGATCAGCTATATTCACCCCTCCACTTT.

This clone appeared a single time. DNA of the CDR3: TGTGCCAGCAGCTTAGGACTAGCGGGAGGATCCTACGAGCAGTACTTC. Translated: CASSLGLAGGSYEQYF. The chain has TRBV13 and TRBJ2-7; 12 bases are shared with TRBD2. In germline, CDR1 is PRHDT, CDR2 FYEKMQ (reference sequence). Trimming removed 0 bases from V and 1 base from J; junction bases left unmatched: 1. This CDR3 has 16 amino acids.

This clone was seen only once. V usage is TRBV6-5 and J usage is TRBJ2-1, with D uncertain. CDR1 and CDR2 (germline): MNHEY, SVGAGI. V lost 2 bases, J lost 3 bases, and 5 bases lay in between. The CDR3 contains 13 residues. CDR3 in amino acids: CASSYQVYNEQFF. As DNA, the CDR3 is TGTGCCAGCAGTTACCAGGTCTACAATGAGCAGTTCTTC.

This sequence joins TRBV27 and TRBJ2-7, with D maybe TRBD2 (5 bases). The CDR3 totals 12 residues. Looked up from germline, CDR1 is MNHEY and CDR2 is SMNVEV (reference sequence). Trimming pared 5 bases from V and 1 base from J, leaving 6 bases between. CDR3 loop: CASSRGSYEQYF. CDR3 DNA sequence: TGTGCCAGCAGTAGAGGGTCCTACGAGCAGTACTTC.

The CDR3 nucleotides are TGTGCCAGCAGACCTAGCGGGCTCTCCTCTGGGGCCAACGTCCTGACTTTC. It encodes CASRPSGLSSGANVLTF. The J gene is TRBJ2-6, the V gene TRBV14, with 8 positions matching TRBD2. Unmatched junction bases numbered 7, after V lost 6 bases and J lost 0 bases. The CDR3 runs 17 residues. Germline lookup yields CDR1 SGHDN and CDR2 FVKESK.

The chain joins TRBV27 to TRBJ2-1; D ambiguous. V dropped 3 bases and J dropped 1 base, with 13 bases sitting between them. The germline gives CDR1 MNHEY, CDR2 SMNVEV (reference sequence). The CDR3 covers 16 residues. The CDR3 bases are TGTGCCAGCAGTTTGGGTGGGAAAGTGTCCTACAATGAGCAGTTCTTC. Protein: CASSLGGKVSYNEQFF.

The chain combines TRBV10-1 with TRBJ2-1; no clear D gene. V dropped 3 bases and J dropped 9 bases, with 9 bases sitting between them. CDR1 and CDR2 from the germline V gene are WNHNN and SYGVQD (reference sequence). This CDR3 is 12 amino acids long. CDR3 DNA: TGCGCCAGCAGTGAAACAGCTGGTGAGCAGTTCTTC. It is translated as CASSETAGEQFF.

V is TRBV4-1 and J is TRBJ2-3; D gene uncertain. Germline CDR1 and CDR2: MGHRA and YSYEKL. Trimming left V 1 base short and J 2 bases short, with 7 bases between. The CDR3 runs to 14 residues. CDR3 nucleotide sequence: TGCGCCAGCAGCCAAGGAGGTTTCACAGATACGCAGTATTTT. As protein: CASSQGGFTDTQYF.

The chain joins TRBV27 to TRBJ1-5; 7 positions agree with TRBD1. Germline V gene lookup returns CDR1 MNHEY and CDR2 SMNVEV (reference sequence). J was trimmed by 2 bases and V by 4 bases; bases with no gene match: 8. This CDR3 is built from 16 residues. The CDR3 DNA is TGTGCCAGCAGTTCTTTACAGGGGTACGGCAATCAGCCCCAGCATTTT. It codes for CASSSLQGYGNQPQHF.

The chain couples TRBV19 to TRBJ2-3; 10 nucleotides agree with TRBD2. With V trimmed by 3 bases and J by 1 base, 4 bases remained unmatched. The CDR3 sequence is 16 residues long. Per the germline V gene, CDR1 is LNHDA and CDR2 is SQIVND (reference sequence). The CDR3 protein is CASSILLAGGTDTQYF. The CDR3 region has the DNA TGTGCCAGTAGTATTTTGCTAGCGGGAGGCACAGATACGCAGTATTTT.

V usage is TRBV5-6 and J usage is TRBJ2-3, with TRBD2 matching over 7 bases. This CDR3 region has 15 residues. J gave up 2 bases and V 0 bases, and 3 bases lay outside the gene matches. The V gene's germline CDR1 is SGHDT and CDR2 YYEEEE. The DNA for the CDR3 is TGTGCCAGCAGCTTGGAGGCGGGAGCCACAGATACGCAGTATTTT. Its translation: CASSLEAGATDTQYF.

This clone was observed a single time. The V and J genes are TRBV11-2 and TRBJ2-1; 10 bases align to TRBD2. This CDR3 comprises 16 residues. Unmatched junction bases numbered 9, after V lost 2 bases and J lost 8 bases. Germline V gene sequence: CDR1 SGHAT, CDR2 FQNNGV. CDR3 residues: CASSLYDSGRRHEQFF. The CDR3 nucleotides read TGTGCCAGCAGCTTATACGATAGCGGGAGGCGCCATGAGCAGTTCTTC.

This sequence joins TRBV27 and TRBJ2-5; 9 positions agree with TRBD1. V was clipped by 0 bases and J by 5 bases; unmatched bases: 7. CDR3 size: 16 residues. CDR1 MNHEY and CDR2 SMNVEV come from the germline V gene (reference sequence). This chain's CDR3 is CASSLSIQGARETQYF. In nucleotides, the CDR3 is TGTGCCAGCAGTTTATCTATACAGGGGGCTCGGGAGACCCAGTACTTC.

The chain uses TRBV11-2 and TRBJ2-5; no reliable D call. Germline CDR1 reads SGHAT; CDR2 reads FQNNGV. The V and J ends lost 1 base and 3 bases respectively, with 6 bases between them. The CDR3 extends over 13 amino acids. The CDR3 is CASSLVAEETQYF. The CDR3 coding sequence is TGTGCCAGCAGCTTAGTTGCGGAAGAGACCCAGTACTTC.